The 5 T cell receptor beta chains listed next were all sequenced from one sample in a study of shared clonotypes between healthy human individuals (dated by TCRdb to 2020 to 2021). For the CD8 naive samples, CD45RO-negative cells were positively selected for CCR7, yielding a CD45RA+CCR7+ population from which TemRA cells were excluded. Library preparation was by the immunoSEQ multiplex PCR assay. The table was pulled from immuneACCESS by TCRdb, which kept in-frame rearrangements only. Such tables lose some clones; where checked, under half of the loss comes from unresolved V genes, and the rest has no known cause. For this sample there are about 2 million clones; over 85% appear just once. The biggest ten clones account for more than 0.9% of the sample. The sequencing sample was made of naive CD8+ T cells sorted from blood. In light of the paper, this sample's cell subset or site label describes: CD45RA+CCR7+. The receptors shown here come from a young man in good health.

This rearrangement joins TRBV11-3 to TRBJ2-6; 7 nucleotides line up with TRBD2. V lost 5 bases, J lost 1 base, and 11 bases stayed unmatched. Germline CDR1 SGHNT, CDR2 YENEEA. The CDR3 spans 18 residues. Here the CDR3 DNA reads TGTGCCAGCAGCCCCTACCAGGGAGGGAGTTCTGGGGCCAACGTCCTGACTTTC. It is translated as CASSPYQGGSSGANVLTF.

This sequence joins TRBV14 and TRBJ2-3; 9 bases match TRBD2. The germline V gene has CDR1 SGHDN and CDR2 FVKESK. There are 15 residues in the CDR3. The V gene end was trimmed by 4 bases and the J gene end by 7 bases; junction bases not matched to a gene: 9. As DNA, the CDR3 is TGTGCCAGCAGCCCCTCTCTAGCGGGATGGTATACGCAGTATTTT. Protein product: CASSPSLAGWYTQYF.

The chain combines TRBV7-8 with TRBJ1-5; no clear D gene. CDR3 length: 17 amino acids. Germline CDR1 and CDR2: SGHVS and FQNEAQ. The V end was cut by 2 bases, the J end by 2 bases, with 16 bases between. CDR3 amino acids: CASSLNLAGGGNQPQHF. The CDR3, as DNA: TGTGCCAGCAGCTTAAATCTCGCCGGCGGTGGCAATCAGCCCCAGCATTTT.

V is TRBV10-3 and J is TRBJ1-1; D gene unclear. The CDR3 length is 14 residues. V was pared by 8 bases and J by 1 base, with 14 bases between. Per the germline V gene, CDR1 is ENHRY and CDR2 is SYGVKD. The CDR3 DNA sequence: TGTGCCATCCAATCCTGGGTAGGGAACACTGAAGCTTTCTTT. Amino acid sequence: CAIQSWVGNTEAFF.

The chain couples TRBV9 to TRBJ1-1; D is undetermined. This CDR3 contains 15 residues. Between the trimmed V and J ends, which lost 0 bases and 1 base, there was a span of 10 bases. Looked up from germline, CDR1 is SGDLS and CDR2 is YYNGEE. The CDR3, as DNA: TGTGCCAGCAGCGTAGGCCGGGTTGCGAACACTGAAGCTTTCTTT. Its protein is CASSVGRVANTEAFF.